What follows are 28 T cell receptor beta chains derived from one specimen sequenced in a study of T cell changes during pregnancy in multiple sclerosis. Using immunoSEQ multiplex PCR, the repertoire was profiled, and TCRdb retains in-frame clones only, with some absent. The table records 50,000 or so clones, around 92% of them present only once. Sample: CD4+ T cells from peripheral blood mononuclear cells, taken after pregnancy. Every receptor here comes from a female donor with multiple sclerosis, enrolled in a pregnancy study.

For the CDR3, the DNA is TGCGCCAGCAGCCCCTCCCCCCAGGGTCGTGGCTACACCTTC. Translation: CASSPSPQGRGYTF. This chain links TRBV4-3 with TRBJ1-2; D perhaps matches TRBD1 (5 bases). Germline CDR1 reads LGHNA; CDR2 reads YSLEER. With 4 bases removed from V and 7 bases from J, the gap between germline ends came to 16 bases. The CDR3 is 14 amino acids.

This clone was counted a single time. The rearrangement links TRBV7-2 to TRBJ2-7, with D tentatively TRBD1 (6 bases). This CDR3 has 15 residues. Germline V CDR1 and CDR2: SGHTA, FQGNSA. V was shortened by 1 base and J by 2 bases, with 12 bases between the two germline ends. In nucleotides, the CDR3 is TGTGCCAGCAGCTTAGGCAGGGGACCCCCCTACGAGCAGTACTTC. Its protein is CASSLGRGPPYEQYF. Complete variable domain (other parts from reference TRBV7-2 and TRBJ2-7): GAGVSQSPSNKVTEKGKDVELRCDPISGHTALYWYRQSLGQGLEFLIYFQGNSAPDKSGLPSDRFSAERTGGSVSTLTIQRTQQEDSAVYLCASSLGRGPPYEQYFGPGTRLTVT.

The table lists this clone with a count of one. The chain joins TRBV4-3 to TRBJ2-7; 14 bases agree with TRBD2. The CDR3 sequence is 18 residues long. V dropped 0 bases and J dropped 2; count of bases not matched to a gene: 6. CDR1 is LGHNA, CDR2 YSLEER, per germline. The DNA of the CDR3 is TGCGCCAGCAGCCAAGATATTTCGGGACTAGCGGGGGCCTACGAGCAGTACTTC. Residues: CASSQDISGLAGAYEQYF.

The rearrangement links TRBV6-1 to TRBJ2-7; 7 bases are a match to TRBD2. V dropped 1 base and J dropped 3; count of bases not matched to a gene: 9. The CDR3 runs 16 residues. Germline-derived CDR1 and CDR2 are MNHNS and SASEGT. The DNA for the CDR3 is TGTGCCAGCAGTGAAGAAAGGGGAGGGCGATTCTACGAGCAGTACTTC. It encodes CASSEERGGRFYEQYF.

This chain links TRBV7-2 with TRBJ2-3; D may be TRBD2 (6 bases). The germline CDR1 and CDR2 sequences are SGHTA and FQGNSA. This CDR3 contains 18 residues. With 4 bases removed from V and 0 bases from J, the gap between germline ends came to 20 bases. CDR3: CASSSKNLAVSSTDTQYF. CDR3 DNA sequence: TGTGCCAGCAGCTCGAAAAACTTAGCGGTATCTAGCACAGATACGCAGTATTTT.

This sequence joins TRBV11-2 and TRBJ2-5; D remains ambiguous. Germline CDR1 and CDR2: SGHAT and FQNNGV. Trimming took 1 base from V and 5 from J, leaving 17 bases between them. The CDR3 contains 16 residues. The CDR3, as DNA: TGTGCCAGCAGCTTAGTGGCGGCTGATGCGTGGGAGACCCAGTACTTC. Amino acid sequence: CASSLVAADAWETQYF.

CDR3 residues: CASSLGRTYEQYF. In nucleotides, the CDR3 is TGTGCCAGCAGCTTAGGCAGGACCTACGAGCAGTACTTC. This sequence joins TRBV11-2 and TRBJ2-7; D call uncertain. The germline V gene has CDR1 SGHAT and CDR2 FQNNGV. This CDR3 is 13 amino acids long. V was clipped by 1 base and J by 2 bases, with 6 bases between them.

The chain is built from TRBV19 and TRBJ2-5; 9 nucleotides agree with TRBD2. Losses at the gene ends were 5 bases for V and 5 bases for J; bases not matched to a gene: 12. CDR3 size: 16 residues. The germline V gene has CDR1 LNHDA and CDR2 SQIVND (reference sequence). The CDR3: CASSDFRREGQETQYF. Written as DNA, the CDR3 is TGTGCCAGTAGTGACTTTCGGCGGGAGGGCCAGGAGACCCAGTACTTC.

The chain couples TRBV6-5 to TRBJ2-4; a possible D gene is TRBD2 (5 bases). CDR1 is MNHEY and CDR2 is SVGAGI in the germline V gene. Trimming took off 10 bases at V and 6 bases at J, with 19 bases between the two ends. The length of the CDR3 is 14 residues. CDR3 protein: CATKLSHSGNIQYF. The DNA for the CDR3 is TGTGCCACCAAACTTTCGCACAGCGGAAACATTCAGTACTTC.

This clone has a handful of counts. The chain joins TRBV9 to TRBJ2-2; 8 bases agree with TRBD1. The V gene's germline CDR1 is SGDLS and CDR2 YYNGEE. The CDR3 is 18 amino acids. V lost 4 bases to trimming and J lost 1 base; unmatched junction nucleotides: 12. The CDR3: CASSRTGGRTVNTGELFF. The CDR3 nucleotides are TGTGCCAGCAGCCGAACAGGGGGGAGGACAGTGAACACCGGGGAGCTGTTTTTT.

The genes are TRBV5-4 and TRBJ2-5, with 7 nucleotides matching TRBD2. Unmatched junction bases numbered 4, after V lost 2 bases and J lost 3 bases. Germline V CDR1 and CDR2: SGHNT, YYREEE (reference sequence). This CDR3 spans 14 amino acids. DNA for the CDR3: TGTGCCAGCAGCTTAACTAGCGACGAAGAGACCCAGTACTTC. Its translation is CASSLTSDEETQYF.

The V call is TRBV18, the J call TRBJ2-5; D may be TRBD2 (6 bases). V was clipped by 6 bases and J by 4 bases, with 15 bases between them. Germline assignment: CDR1 KGHSH and CDR2 LQKENI. The CDR3 contains 14 residues. The CDR3 DNA reads as TGTGCCAGCTCCCTCCAGCTGGGGGGAGAGACCCAGTACTTC. Its protein is CASSLQLGGETQYF.

The chain carries TRBV5-4 and TRBJ1-4; tentative D call: TRBD1 (5 bases). The germline CDR1 and CDR2 sequences are SGHNT and YYREEE (reference sequence). The CDR3 sequence is 17 residues long. V was cut by 2 bases and J by 6 bases, with 20 bases left in between. CDR3 bases: TGTGCCAGCAGCTTCGGAGGGGTAGCCCGGAGGGATGAAAAACTGTTTTTT. Translating it yields CASSFGGVARRDEKLFF.

The genes are TRBV7-2 and TRBJ1-1; D might be TRBD1 (6 bases). This CDR3 comprises 15 residues. Trimming left V 5 bases short and J 8 bases short, with 21 bases between. CDR1 is SGHTA and CDR2 is FQGNSA in the germline V gene. Written as DNA, the CDR3 is TGTGCCAGCAGCACGTCCCCAGGGGTGGTTCGGGAAGCTTTCTTT. Its translation: CASSTSPGVVREAFF.

The chain carries TRBV11-3 and TRBJ1-2, with 7 positions matching TRBD1. This CDR3 comprises 16 residues. V lost 0 bases to trimming and J lost 8 bases; unmatched junction nucleotides: 12. Germline lookup yields CDR1 SGHNT and CDR2 YENEEA. The CDR3 reads CASSLELGTAKSGYTF. For the CDR3, the DNA is TGTGCCAGCAGCTTAGAGCTCGGGACAGCAAAATCGGGCTACACCTTC.

The chain has TRBV9 and TRBJ2-1, with 7 bases that match TRBD2. This CDR3 spans 15 amino acids. V shed 3 bases, J shed 5 bases, and the junction held 8 bases outside the gene matches. The germline gives CDR1 SGDLS, CDR2 YYNGEE. The CDR3 sequence is CASSAAGVLNNEQFF. Written as DNA, the CDR3 is TGTGCCAGCAGCGCCGCGGGAGTTTTAAACAATGAGCAGTTCTTC.

The CDR3, as DNA: TGTGCCAGCAGCTTAGGCTTTGCGGACAAGAACAATGAGCAGTTCTTC. Amino acids: CASSLGFADKNNEQFF. The V gene is TRBV11-3, the J gene TRBJ2-1, with D possibly TRBD1 on 5 matching bases. The CDR3 totals 16 residues. V lost 1 base to trimming and J lost 5 bases, with 15 bases between them. CDR1 SGHNT and CDR2 YENEEA come from the germline V gene.

The rearrangement uses TRBV10-2 and TRBJ2-7, with 11 bases that match TRBD2. This CDR3 region has 12 residues. V trimming: 7 bases; J trimming: 5 bases; junction bases outside the gene matches: 1. In germline, CDR1 is WSHSY, CDR2 SAAADI. The CDR3 sequence: CASTLAGDEQYF. The CDR3 DNA reads as TGCGCCAGCACACTAGCGGGAGACGAGCAGTACTTC.

This chain uses TRBV4-1 with TRBJ2-3; D is unclear. V lost 4 bases and J 2 bases, leaving 13 bases between the germline ends. The CDR3 loop spans 15 amino acids. Germline V gives CDR1 MGHRA, CDR2 YSYEKL. Here the CDR3 reads CASSLSEMVTDTQYF. CDR3 bases: TGCGCCAGCAGCCTAAGCGAGATGGTCACAGATACGCAGTATTTT.

The chain couples TRBV6-1 to TRBJ2-7; D is perhaps TRBD2 (6 bases). This CDR3 has 14 residues. The V and J ends lost 6 bases and 6 bases respectively, with 18 bases between them. CDR1 and CDR2 (germline): MNHNS, SASEGT. CDR3 protein: CASRPRWGDGEQYF. The CDR3 DNA reads as TGTGCCAGCAGACCGAGATGGGGGGATGGCGAGCAGTACTTC.

V usage is TRBV28 and J usage is TRBJ2-4; a possible D gene is TRBD1 (5 bases). Trimming shortened V by 6 bases and J by 3 bases, and 12 bases separated the two germline ends. The CDR3 covers 14 residues. Germline CDR1 reads MDHEN; CDR2 reads SYDVKM. In DNA form, the CDR3 reads TGTGCCAGCAGCCCCGATCAGGGCAAAAACATTCAGTACTTC. Encoded protein: CASSPDQGKNIQYF.

The CDR3, as DNA: TGTGCCAGTAGAGAAGCCCACAGGAATGAGCAGTTCTTC. Translation: CASREAHRNEQFF. The chain joins TRBV19 to TRBJ2-1, with a tentative D call TRBD1 (5 bases). This CDR3 spans 13 amino acids. Germline V gene lookup returns CDR1 LNHDA and CDR2 SQIVND (reference sequence). V was trimmed by 6 bases and J by 7 bases, leaving 13 bases between them.

The chain combines TRBV4-1 with TRBJ2-1; D call uncertain. Trimming removed 3 bases at V and 8 bases at J, with 8 bases between. The CDR3 spans 12 residues. Germline V gene data show CDR1 as MGHRA and CDR2 as YSYEKL. CDR3 bases: TGCGCCAGCAGCCAGCCAGAGGATGAGCAGTTCTTC. Residues: CASSQPEDEQFF.

The chain couples TRBV6-5 to TRBJ2-7, with D maybe TRBD1 (6 bases). Germline V CDR1 and CDR2: MNHEY, SVGAGI. The ends were cut back, 0 bases at V and 5 bases at J, with 11 bases in the middle. The CDR3 sequence is 14 residues long. The CDR3 nucleotides read TGTGCCAGCAGTTACTCACAGGGAACCCACGAGCAGTACTTC. This encodes CASSYSQGTHEQYF.

The J gene is TRBJ1-3, the V gene TRBV18; 9 bases align to TRBD1. The CDR3 covers 18 residues. From germline, CDR1 is KGHSH and CDR2 LQKENI. The J segment lost 4 bases and the V segment lost 3 bases, leaving 13 bases of the junction unmatched. The CDR3 reads CASSPFPPGQGSGNTIYF. The CDR3 DNA follows: TGTGCCAGCTCACCCTTCCCACCGGGACAGGGCTCAGGAAACACCATATATTTT.

This chain connects TRBV5-6 to TRBJ2-3; 11 positions match TRBD2. With V trimmed by 3 bases and J by 5 bases, 5 bases remained unmatched. Per germline, CDR1 SGHDT and CDR2 YYEEEE. The CDR3 extends over 15 amino acids. CDR3 nucleotide sequence: TGTGCCAGCAGCTCGAGACTAGCGGGGAGAGATACGCAGTATTTT. Encoded protein: CASSSRLAGRDTQYF. The entire variable domain, with the rest obtained from reference TRBV5-6 and TRBJ2-3, is as follows: DAGVTQSPTHLIKTRGQQVTLRCSPKSGHDTVSWYQQALGQGPQFIFQYYEEEERQRGNFPDRFSGHQFPNYSSELNVNALLLGDSALYLCASSSRLAGRDTQYFGPGTRLTVL.

This clone has only one observation. This chain connects TRBV5-4 to TRBJ1-1; tentative D call: TRBD1 (5 bases). From germline, CDR1 is SGHNT and CDR2 YYREEE (reference sequence). The V end lost 2 bases, the J end lost 0 bases, and 5 bases lay between the germline ends. CDR3 length equals 13 residues. The CDR3 loop is CASSFRVNTEAFF. Here the CDR3 DNA reads TGTGCCAGCAGCTTCAGGGTGAACACTGAAGCTTTCTTT.

The chain is built from TRBV5-1 and TRBJ2-3; D not resolved. The CDR3 runs to 13 residues. The germline V gene has CDR1 SGHRS and CDR2 YFSETQ. Deletions cut 3 bases from V and 8 bases from J, with 13 bases between. The CDR3, as DNA: TGCGCCAGCAGCTCCTCCGCCTTGGCTACGCAGTATTTT. Translation gives CASSSSALATQYF.